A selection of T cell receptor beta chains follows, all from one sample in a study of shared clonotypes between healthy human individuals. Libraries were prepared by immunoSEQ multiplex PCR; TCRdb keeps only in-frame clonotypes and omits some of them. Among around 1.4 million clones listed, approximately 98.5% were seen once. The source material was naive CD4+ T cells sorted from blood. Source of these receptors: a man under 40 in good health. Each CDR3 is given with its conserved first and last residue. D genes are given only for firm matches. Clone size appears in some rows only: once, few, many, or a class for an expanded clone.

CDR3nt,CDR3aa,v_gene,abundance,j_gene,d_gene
TGTGCCAGCAGCGGGGTATGGACAGGGGCTAACTATGGCTACACCTTC,CASSGVWTGANYGYTF,TRBV9,once,TRBJ1-2,TRBD1
TGTGCCAGCAGCCCCCGGAGTAGCGGGAGTTATGAGCAGTTCTTC,CASSPRSSGSYEQFF,TRBV28,.,TRBJ2-1,TRBD2
TGTGCCAGCAGTTTGGTGGGACAGATCAATCAGCCCCAGCATTTT,CASSLVGQINQPQHF,TRBV27,once,TRBJ1-5,TRBD1
TGTGCCAGCAGCGTAGACGTGAACACTGAAGCTTTCTTT,CASSVDVNTEAFF,TRBV9,.,TRBJ1-1,.
TGTGCCAGCAGCCTACCGGCTAACTATGGCTACACCTTC,CASSLPANYGYTF,TRBV5-4,.,TRBJ1-2,.
TGCGCCAGCAGTGTCCGAGTCTCGGACGGGGTGGCCTACGAGCAGTACTTC,CASSVRVSDGVAYEQYF,TRBV10-1,.,TRBJ2-7,.
TGCAGTGGCAGGGCCTCCTATGGCTACACCTTC,CSGRASYGYTF,TRBV20-1,.,TRBJ1-2,.
TGTGCCAGCAGTGAGGAGCGGGAGAGCGAGCAGTACTTC,CASSEERESEQYF,TRBV6-1,.,TRBJ2-7,TRBD2
TGTGCCAGCGGCCTAACTGGGACTATAGGAAACACCATATATTTT,CASGLTGTIGNTIYF,TRBV2,.,TRBJ1-3,.
TGTGCCAGCAGCCCGGGGACAGGCCCCCTAGGGACTGAAGCTTTCTTT,CASSPGTGPLGTEAFF,TRBV13,.,TRBJ1-1,TRBD1
TGTGCCACCAGCAGAGAAAGCGGGAGGGCCGTGTCAGATACGCAGTATTTT,CATSRESGRAVSDTQYF,TRBV15,.,TRBJ2-3,TRBD2
TGTGCCAGCAGCCAACGTAATACCTACGAGCAGTACTTC,CASSQRNTYEQYF,TRBV7-2,.,TRBJ2-7,.
TGTGCCAGCAGAAAGGACAGCCTCTATGGCTACACCTTC,CASRKDSLYGYTF,TRBV2,.,TRBJ1-2,.
TGTGCCAGCAGTCCAGGGACCCCCCGCACAGATACGCAGTATTTT,CASSPGTPRTDTQYF,TRBV27,.,TRBJ2-3,.
TGTGCCAGTAGTATAGGGGGTTCCGGGATGAACACCGGGGAGCTGTTTTTT,CASSIGGSGMNTGELFF,TRBV19,.,TRBJ2-2,.
TGTGCCAGCAGTTACTGGACGGACGAGCAGTACTTC,CASSYWTDEQYF,TRBV6-6,once,TRBJ2-7,.
TGTGCCAGCATCTGGCCCACGGGAGGGCTGAATGAGCAGTTCTTC,CASIWPTGGLNEQFF,TRBV28,.,TRBJ2-1,TRBD2
TGCGCCAGCAGCTTGGGGGGCTGGACTGAAGCTTTCTTT,CASSLGGWTEAFF,TRBV5-1,.,TRBJ1-1,.
TGCGCCAGCACAGGACTAGCGGGAGGGCCGGATACGCAGTATTTT,CASTGLAGGPDTQYF,TRBV10-2,.,TRBJ2-3,TRBD2
TGCGCCAGCAGCTTGGGGGACAGGGATGTGCCCTACGAGCAGTACTTC,CASSLGDRDVPYEQYF,TRBV5-1,.,TRBJ2-7,TRBD1
TGTGCCAGCAGTTTCCCGGGTCAGGATAGCACAGATACGCAGTATTTT,CASSFPGQDSTDTQYF,TRBV28,.,TRBJ2-3,.
TGCGCCAGCAGCCAAGAGACAGGGAGAAATCAGCCCCAGCATTTT,CASSQETGRNQPQHF,TRBV4-3,.,TRBJ1-5,TRBD1
TGCGCCAGCAGCTTGGCCCACGGGGGGACAGGGGCTGAAGCTTTCTTT,CASSLAHGGTGAEAFF,TRBV5-1,once,TRBJ1-1,TRBD1
TGCGCCAGCAGCCAAGGACAAGGGTTCACAGATACGCAGTATTTT,CASSQGQGFTDTQYF,TRBV4-3,.,TRBJ2-3,.
TGTGCCAGCAGCTTAGGTGATTGGACTAGCGGTTCCTACGAGCAGTACTTC,CASSLGDWTSGSYEQYF,TRBV7-2,.,TRBJ2-7,TRBD2
TGTGCCAGCACCCCCGGGCATTGGGAGACCCAGTACTTC,CASTPGHWETQYF,TRBV6-5,.,TRBJ2-5,.
TGCAGCGTTGATGTCGGCGCCCTCACAGATACGCAGTATTTT,CSVDVGALTDTQYF,TRBV29-1,once,TRBJ2-3,.
TGTGCCAGTACTGGACAGGGAAAGGAGACCCAGTACTTC,CASTGQGKETQYF,TRBV19,.,TRBJ2-5,TRBD1
TGTGCCAGCTCATTCCGGACTAGCGGGAGGGCCTCCGAGACCCAGTACTTC,CASSFRTSGRASETQYF,TRBV18,.,TRBJ2-5,TRBD2
TGTGCCAGCAGCCAAGATCTAGCCGGGGAGCTGTTTTTT,CASSQDLAGELFF,TRBV14,.,TRBJ2-2,.
TGTGCCAGCAGCGTAGCTAGCGGCTACTACAATGAGCAGTTCTTC,CASSVASGYYNEQFF,TRBV9,.,TRBJ2-1,TRBD2
TGTGCCACCAGCAGAGATGGCTTGGGGAAGTTCTTC,CATSRDGLGKFF,TRBV15,once,TRBJ2-1,.
TGTGCCAGCAGCTTACTAGCGGGAGGGGAGAACACCGGGGAGCTGTTTTTT,CASSLLAGGENTGELFF,TRBV7-6,.,TRBJ2-2,TRBD2
TGCGCCAGCAGCCAGGGAGGGGGACTAGCGGGAGGAGCGAACACCGGGGAGCTGTTTTTT,CASSQGGGLAGGANTGELFF,TRBV4-1,.,TRBJ2-2,TRBD2
TGTGCCAGCTCAAACCGACAGGGTAGCAATCAGCCCCAGCATTTT,CASSNRQGSNQPQHF,TRBV18,.,TRBJ1-5,TRBD1
TGTGCCAGCAGCTTGTCAGGGACAACCTACAATGAGCAGTTCTTC,CASSLSGTTYNEQFF,TRBV5-6,.,TRBJ2-1,.
TGTGCCAGTAGAGGAGGCTCCTACGAGCAGTACTTC,CASRGGSYEQYF,TRBV19,.,TRBJ2-7,.
TGTGCAACCGCGAAGGGTAGCGGAGGCGTTAACTCCTACGAGCAGTACTTC,CATAKGSGGVNSYEQYF,TRBV7-9,.,TRBJ2-7,.
TGTGCCAGCAGCTTAGACCGGGCAGGGTCGGCTTTCTTT,CASSLDRAGSAFF,TRBV7-9,once,TRBJ1-1,.
TGTGCCAGCTCATCCGACAGGGTGGTCTACGAGCAGTACTTC,CASSSDRVVYEQYF,TRBV18,.,TRBJ2-7,TRBD1
TGTGCCTGGGCCGACAGGGGGGCCTATGGCTACACCTTC,CAWADRGAYGYTF,TRBV30,once,TRBJ1-2,TRBD1
TGTGCCAGCAGTGAACTAAGCGGCGAGACCCAGTACTTC,CASSELSGETQYF,TRBV2,.,TRBJ2-5,.
TGCAGTGCTAGGGGTAACATTCAGTACTTC,CSARGNIQYF,TRBV20-1,.,TRBJ2-4,.
TGTGCCAGCTCACGGGAGGGACTAGGGCTCAATGAGCAGTTCTTC,CASSREGLGLNEQFF,TRBV18,.,TRBJ2-1,TRBD2
TGCGCCAGCAGTTGGGAGAACACCGGGGAGCTGTTTTTT,CASSWENTGELFF,TRBV5-1,.,TRBJ2-2,.
TGTGCCAGCAGTGCCGGGATTCGAAAAACAGATACGCAGTATTTT,CASSAGIRKTDTQYF,TRBV28,.,TRBJ2-3,.
TGTGCCAGCAGCCAGCGGACAGGCTACGAGCAGTACTTC,CASSQRTGYEQYF,TRBV6-5,.,TRBJ2-7,TRBD1
TGCGCCAGCAGCCCCTCCCGGACAGGGGGTAATGAAAAACTGTTTTTT,CASSPSRTGGNEKLFF,TRBV5-1,.,TRBJ1-4,TRBD1
TGCGCCAGCAGCGTCACAGGACAAAACTATGGCTACACCTTC,CASSVTGQNYGYTF,TRBV5-1,once,TRBJ1-2,.
TGTGCCAGTAGTTACCGGGACATGTCCTACGAGCAGTACTTC,CASSYRDMSYEQYF,TRBV19,.,TRBJ2-7,.
TGTGCCAGCAGTGCCCGACAGGGGTACTACGAGCAGTACTTC,CASSARQGYYEQYF,TRBV6-1,.,TRBJ2-7,TRBD1